This TCR beta chain comes out of a study of blood T cell repertoires in COVID-19. Looking at the study overall: Sites across the United States, Italy and Spain contributed samples from acute and convalescent COVID-19. PBMCs, B-cell-depleted T cells, or T cells provided the cDNA or gDNA that made up the material.

As originally analysed: Amplified reference gene primers provided the basis for estimating nucleated cell counts. TCRdb's copy holds only in-frame clones and misses some; the assay was immunoSEQ multiplex PCR. D and trimming come from the DNA, and the V and J calls and clone size come from that table. The sample gives roughly 160,000 clones, about four fifths of which show up once; around 2% is in the top ten. The sample was peripheral blood. The receptor's source is a woman aged 80 or over with acute or convalescent COVID-19.

CDR3 bases: TGTGCCAGCTCACCATCGGCGACTAATGAGCAGTTCTTC. Protein sequence: CASSPSATNEQFF. V gene TRBV18 combines with J gene TRBJ2-1; no clear D gene. The CDR3 contains 13 residues. V was cut by 2 bases and J by 7 bases, with 9 bases left in between. CDR1 and CDR2 from the germline V gene are KGHSH and LQKENI.